This T cell receptor (beta chain) was retrieved from a study of T cell changes during pregnancy in multiple sclerosis. TCRdb's table, derived via immunoSEQ multiplex PCR, lists solely in-frame clones and lacks some. The data hold over 40,000 clones, with about 87% observed a single time. This CDR3 comprises 13 residues. The V end was cut by 1 base, the J end by 8 bases, with 11 bases between. Germline loops: CDR1 MDHEN, CDR2 SYDVKM. The sequencing used CD4+ T cells from peripheral blood mononuclear cells, collected in the second trimester of pregnancy. The receptor comes from a female donor with multiple sclerosis, enrolled in a pregnancy study. This chain joins TRBV28 and TRBJ1-2; D is unresolved. The CDR3: CASSLLGLLGYTF. In nucleotides, the CDR3 is TGTGCCAGCAGTTTATTGGGTTTACTAGGCTACACCTTC.